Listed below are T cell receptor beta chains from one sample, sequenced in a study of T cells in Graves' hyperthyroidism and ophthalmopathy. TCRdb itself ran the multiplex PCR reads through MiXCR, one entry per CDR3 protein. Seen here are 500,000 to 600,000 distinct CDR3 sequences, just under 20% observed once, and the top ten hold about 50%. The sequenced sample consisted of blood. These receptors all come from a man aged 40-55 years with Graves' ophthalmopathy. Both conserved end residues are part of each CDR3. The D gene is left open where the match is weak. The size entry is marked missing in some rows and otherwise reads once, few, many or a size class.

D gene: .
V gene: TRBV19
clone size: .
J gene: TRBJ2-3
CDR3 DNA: TGTGCCAGTAGTATCTATACAAGCACAGATACGCAGTATTTT
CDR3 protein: CASSIYTSTDTQYF

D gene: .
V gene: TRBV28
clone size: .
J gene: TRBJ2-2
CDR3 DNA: TGTGCCAGCACCTCGGGCAGGAACACCGGGGAGCTGTTTTTT
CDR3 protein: CASTSGRNTGELFF

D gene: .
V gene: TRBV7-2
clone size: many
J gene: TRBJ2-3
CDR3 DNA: TGTGCCAGCAGCTTAGCCTTAGGTCGCGCAGATACGCAGTATTTT
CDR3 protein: CASSLALGRADTQYF

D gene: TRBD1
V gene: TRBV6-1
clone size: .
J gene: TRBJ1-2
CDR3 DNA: TGTGCCACGTACCGGGACAGAGCTAACTATGGCTACACCTTC
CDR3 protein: CATYRDRANYGYTF

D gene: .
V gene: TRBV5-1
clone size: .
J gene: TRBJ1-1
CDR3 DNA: TGCGCCAGCAGCTTGGATCACCAGAACACTGAAGCTTTCTTT
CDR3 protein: CASSLDHQNTEAFF

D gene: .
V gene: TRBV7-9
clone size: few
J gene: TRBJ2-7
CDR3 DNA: TGTGCCAGCAGCATTAGCGGCCGGAATGACGAGCAGTACTTC
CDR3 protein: CASSISGRNDEQYF

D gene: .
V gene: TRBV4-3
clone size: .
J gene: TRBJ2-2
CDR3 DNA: TGCGCCAGCAGTCCAGCGGCCAGGCTAACCGGGGAGCTGTTTTTT
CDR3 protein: CASSPAARLTGELFF

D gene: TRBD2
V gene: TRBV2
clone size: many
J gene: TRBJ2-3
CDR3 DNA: TGTGCCAGCAGTGATCTAGCGGGGGGAACAACAGATACGCAGTATTTT
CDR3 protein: CASSDLAGGTTDTQYF

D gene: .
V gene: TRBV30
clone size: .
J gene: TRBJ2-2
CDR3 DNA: TGTGCCTGGAGTGTAAACACAGGGAACACCGGGGAGCTGTTTTTT
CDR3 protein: CAWSVNTGNTGELFF

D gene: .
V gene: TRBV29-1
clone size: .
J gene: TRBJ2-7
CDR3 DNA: TGCAGCGTTGTCGGGCGGGTCGGTTACGAGCAGTACTTC
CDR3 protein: CSVVGRVGYEQYF

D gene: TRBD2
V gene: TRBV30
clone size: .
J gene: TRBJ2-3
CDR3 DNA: TGTGCCTGGAGGCGGCTAGCGGCGACAGATACGCAGTATTTT
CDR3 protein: CAWRRLAATDTQYF

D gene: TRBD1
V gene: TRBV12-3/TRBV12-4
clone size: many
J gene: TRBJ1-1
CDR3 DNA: TGTGCCAGCAGTTTTGGTACGGGACAGGGGTTAAACACTGAAGCTTTCTTT
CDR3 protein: CASSFGTGQGLNTEAFF

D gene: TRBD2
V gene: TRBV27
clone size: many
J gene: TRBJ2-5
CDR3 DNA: TGTGCCAGCAGTTTAAAGGGGCGGGGGGAGACCCAGTACTTC
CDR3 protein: CASSLKGRGETQYF

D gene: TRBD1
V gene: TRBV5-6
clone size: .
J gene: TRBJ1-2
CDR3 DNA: TGTGCCAGCAGCTTGTCGGACAGGGGGTTCTATGGCTACACCTTC
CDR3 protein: CASSLSDRGFYGYTF

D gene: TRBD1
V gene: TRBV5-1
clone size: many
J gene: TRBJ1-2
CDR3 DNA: TGCGCCAGCAGCTTGTACGGCAGGGGGACGGTACTTTATGGCTACACCTTC
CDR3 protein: CASSLYGRGTVLYGYTF

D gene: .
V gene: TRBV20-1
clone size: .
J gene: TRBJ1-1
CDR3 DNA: TGCAGTGCTAGATCCTCGGGGAGGGAAGCTTTCTTT
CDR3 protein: CSARSSGREAFF

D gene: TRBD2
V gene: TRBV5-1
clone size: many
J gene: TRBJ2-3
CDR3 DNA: TGCGCCAGCAGCTTGGTATTAGCGGGGGAGGATACGCAGTATTTT
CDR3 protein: CASSLVLAGEDTQYF

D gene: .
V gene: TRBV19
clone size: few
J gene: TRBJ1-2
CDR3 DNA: TGTGCCAGTAGTATAGATCTACAGGCGAACTATGGCTACACCTTC
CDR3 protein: CASSIDLQANYGYTF

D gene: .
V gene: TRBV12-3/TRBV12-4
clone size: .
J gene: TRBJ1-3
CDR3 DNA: TGTGCCAGCAGTCCCTACTCTGGAAACACCATATATTTT
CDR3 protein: CASSPYSGNTIYF

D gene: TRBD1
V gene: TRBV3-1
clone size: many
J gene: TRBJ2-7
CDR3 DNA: TGTGCCAGCAGCAACGACAGGGGTGGCACCTACGAGCAGTACTTC
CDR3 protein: CASSNDRGGTYEQYF

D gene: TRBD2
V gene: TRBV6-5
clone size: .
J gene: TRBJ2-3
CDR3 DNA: TGTGCCAGCAGTTACTTGGCGACTAGCGGGAGAACAGATACGCAGTATTTT
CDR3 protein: CASSYLATSGRTDTQYF

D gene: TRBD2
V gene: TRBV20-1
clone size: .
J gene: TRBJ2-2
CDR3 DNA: TGCAGTGCTAGAGATCACTCCAGAGGGACTATTTCCACCGGGGAGCTGTTTTTT
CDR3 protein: CSARDHSRGTISTGELFF

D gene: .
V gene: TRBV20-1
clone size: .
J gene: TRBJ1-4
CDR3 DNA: TGCAGTGCTAGTCGGGGGGGAGCGGCTAATGAAAAACTGTTTTTT
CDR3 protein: CSASRGGAANEKLFF

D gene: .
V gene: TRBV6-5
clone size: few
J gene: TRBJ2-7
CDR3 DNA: TGTGCCAGCAGTTACATACCAGGGGGGAATAGCGAGCAGTACTTC
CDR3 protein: CASSYIPGGNSEQYF

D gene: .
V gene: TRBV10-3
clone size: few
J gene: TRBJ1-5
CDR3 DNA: TGTGCCATCAGTGACGGCAGAAATCAGCCCCAGCATTTT
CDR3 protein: CAISDGRNQPQHF

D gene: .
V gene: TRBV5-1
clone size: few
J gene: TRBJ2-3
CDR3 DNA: TGCGCCAGCAGCTTACAGGGCATGCCAGATACGCAGTATTTT
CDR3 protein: CASSLQGMPDTQYF

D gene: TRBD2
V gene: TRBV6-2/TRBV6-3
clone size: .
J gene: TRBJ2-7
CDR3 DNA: TGTGCCAGCAGTTTCGGGACTAGCTTGAATGAGCAGTACTTC
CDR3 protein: CASSFGTSLNEQYF

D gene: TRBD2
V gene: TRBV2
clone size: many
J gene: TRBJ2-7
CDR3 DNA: TGTGCCAGCAGTGAAGAACTAGCGGGAGGTTACGAGCAGTACTTC
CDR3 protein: CASSEELAGGYEQYF

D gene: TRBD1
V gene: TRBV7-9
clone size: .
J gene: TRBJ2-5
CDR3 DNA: TGTGCCAGCAGCTTCAGGGGGCGGCAAGAGACCCAGTACTTC
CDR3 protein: CASSFRGRQETQYF

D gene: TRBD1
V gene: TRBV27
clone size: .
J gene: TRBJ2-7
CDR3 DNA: TGTGCCAGCAGTTTAGGGGGGACAGGGACCCGCTACGAGCAGTACTTC
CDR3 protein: CASSLGGTGTRYEQYF

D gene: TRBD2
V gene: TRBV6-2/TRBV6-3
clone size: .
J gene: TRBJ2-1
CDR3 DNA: TGTGCCAGCAGTTTCGACAGAGGACTAGCGGAATACAATGAGCAGTTCTTC
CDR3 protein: CASSFDRGLAEYNEQFF

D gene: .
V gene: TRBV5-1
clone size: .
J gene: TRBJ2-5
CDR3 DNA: TGCGCCAGCAGCTCGTTCGCCCTTACAGGGAAAGAGACCCAGTACTTC
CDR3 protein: CASSSFALTGKETQYF

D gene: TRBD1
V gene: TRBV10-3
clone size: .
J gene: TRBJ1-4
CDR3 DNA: TGTGCCATCAGTGATTCCACAGGGGGCGATGAAAAACTGTTTTTT
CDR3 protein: CAISDSTGGDEKLFF

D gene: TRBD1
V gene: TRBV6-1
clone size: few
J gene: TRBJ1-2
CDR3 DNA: TGTGCCAGCAGTACGGGACAGGATTATGGCTACACCTTC
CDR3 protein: CASSTGQDYGYTF

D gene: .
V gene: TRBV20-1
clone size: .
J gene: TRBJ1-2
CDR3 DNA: TGCAGTGCTAGAGATCCCGTGGAGGGCTACACCTTC
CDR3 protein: CSARDPVEGYTF

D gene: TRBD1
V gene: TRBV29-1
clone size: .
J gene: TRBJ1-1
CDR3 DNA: TGCAGCGTTGGGGACAGGGTTGATGAAGCTTTCTTT
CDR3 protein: CSVGDRVDEAFF

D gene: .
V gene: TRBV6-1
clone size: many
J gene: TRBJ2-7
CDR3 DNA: TGTGCCAGCAGTGAAATAACAGGGAAGGGGTACGAGCAGTACTTC
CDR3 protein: CASSEITGKGYEQYF

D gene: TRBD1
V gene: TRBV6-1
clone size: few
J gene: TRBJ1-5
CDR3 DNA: TGTGCCAGCGCACAGGGGGCAAATATTGACAATCAGCCCCAGCATTTT
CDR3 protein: CASAQGANIDNQPQHF

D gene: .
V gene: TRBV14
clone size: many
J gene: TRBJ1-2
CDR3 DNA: TGTGCCAGCAGCCAAGGTACAGACAAGAACTATGGCTACACCTTC
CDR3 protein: CASSQGTDKNYGYTF

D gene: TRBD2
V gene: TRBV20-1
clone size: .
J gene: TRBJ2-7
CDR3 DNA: TGCAGTGTCCGAGCGGGGAACGGCTACGAGCAGTACTTC
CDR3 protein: CSVRAGNGYEQYF

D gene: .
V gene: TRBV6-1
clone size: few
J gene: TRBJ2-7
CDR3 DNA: TGTGCCAGCAGCAGCCATCGGCGCGGACCCTACGAGCAGTACTTC
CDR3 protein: CASSSHRRGPYEQYF

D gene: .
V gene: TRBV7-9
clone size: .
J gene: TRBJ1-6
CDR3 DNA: TGTGCCAGCAGCTTAGCGCCCCGGGGGGAGCTCTCACCCCTCCACTTT
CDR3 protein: CASSLAPRGELSPLHF

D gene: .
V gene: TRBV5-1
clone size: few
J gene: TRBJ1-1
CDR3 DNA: TGCGCCAGCAGCAAAGGGAGTGCTATGAACACTGAAGCTTTCTTT
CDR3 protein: CASSKGSAMNTEAFF

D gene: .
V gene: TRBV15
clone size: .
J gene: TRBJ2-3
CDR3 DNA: TGTGCCACCAGCAGAGATCCAACGGGGGAGACAGATACGCAGTATTTT
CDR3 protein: CATSRDPTGETDTQYF

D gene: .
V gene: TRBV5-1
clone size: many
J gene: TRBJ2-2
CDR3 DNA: TGCGCCAGCAGCTTCGAGGGAACGGGAGCCGGGGAGCTGTTTTTT
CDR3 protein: CASSFEGTGAGELFF

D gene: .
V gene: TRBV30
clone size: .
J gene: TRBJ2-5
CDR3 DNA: TGTGCCTGGAGTGTACAGGGGGGGCCCGCCGAGACCCAGTACTTC
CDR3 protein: CAWSVQGGPAETQYF

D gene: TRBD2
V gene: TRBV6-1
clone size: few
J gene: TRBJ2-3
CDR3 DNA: TGTGCCAGCAGTTTCCTAGCGGGGACCACAGATACGCAGTATTTT
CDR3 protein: CASSFLAGTTDTQYF

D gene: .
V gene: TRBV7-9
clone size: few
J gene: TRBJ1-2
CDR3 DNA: TGTGCCAGCAGCTCCAGATCGCATGGCTACACCTTC
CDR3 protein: CASSSRSHGYTF

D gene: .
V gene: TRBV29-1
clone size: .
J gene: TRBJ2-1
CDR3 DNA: TGCAGCGTTGAGAAAGAGACAGAATCCCCCACGTTCTTC
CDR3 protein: CSVEKETESPTFF

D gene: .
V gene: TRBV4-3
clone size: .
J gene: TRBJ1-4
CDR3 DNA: TGCGCCAGCAGCCACAGGGCGGCAACTAATGAAAAACTGTTTTTT
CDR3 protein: CASSHRAATNEKLFF

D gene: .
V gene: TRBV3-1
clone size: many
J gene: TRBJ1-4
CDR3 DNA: TGTGCCAGCAGCCAAGAAGGCGTCGCCAAAAAACTGTTTTTT
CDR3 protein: CASSQEGVAKKLFF

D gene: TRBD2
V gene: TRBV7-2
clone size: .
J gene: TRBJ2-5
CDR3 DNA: TGTGCCAGCACCCTGAGGGTAGCGGGAGTCAGAGAGACCCAGTACTTC
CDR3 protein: CASTLRVAGVRETQYF

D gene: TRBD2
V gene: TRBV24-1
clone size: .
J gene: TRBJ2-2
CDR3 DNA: TGTGCCACCGGGGAGGGGAACACCGGGGAGCTGTTTTTT
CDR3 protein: CATGEGNTGELFF

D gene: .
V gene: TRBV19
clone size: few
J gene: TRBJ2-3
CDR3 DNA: TGTGCCAGTACCTCGGGGGTTACGCAGTATTTT
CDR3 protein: CASTSGVTQYF

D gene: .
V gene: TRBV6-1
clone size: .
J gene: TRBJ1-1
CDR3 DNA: TGTGCCATCCGATGGGCGAGGAACACTGAAGCTTTCTTT
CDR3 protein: CAIRWARNTEAFF

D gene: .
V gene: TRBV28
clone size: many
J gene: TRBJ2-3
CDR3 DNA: TGTGCCAGCAGTACAGGCTCCAGCACAGATACGCAGTATTTT
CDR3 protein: CASSTGSSTDTQYF

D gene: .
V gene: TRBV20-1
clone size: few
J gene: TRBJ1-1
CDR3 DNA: TGCAGTCAGGGGTCGGACACTGAAGCTTTCTTT
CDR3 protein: CSQGSDTEAFF

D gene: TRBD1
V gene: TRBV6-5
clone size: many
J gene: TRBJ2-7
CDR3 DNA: TGTGCCAGCAGTTACATGGGACAGCCTTACGAGCAGTACTTC
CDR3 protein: CASSYMGQPYEQYF